A selection of T cell receptor beta chains follows, all from one sample in a study of T cell responses to AZD1222 COVID-19 vaccine. TCRdb keeps only in-frame clones here, not all; method: immunoSEQ multiplex PCR. The repertoire includes about 100,000 clones, around 87% of them detected once, and roughly a tenth sits in the top ten. Specimen: peripheral blood, collected 28 days after the second AZD1222 dose. All receptors derive from an adult who received the AZD1222 COVID-19 vaccine. Both conserved end residues are part of each CDR3. D genes are given only for firm matches.

CDR3 protein	CDR3 DNA	D gene	V gene	J gene	CDR3 length
CASSQEGGSYEQYF	TGTGCCAGCAGCCAAGAGGGCGGATCCTACGAGCAGTACTTC	.	TRBV3-1/TRBV3-2	TRBJ2-7	14
CAWSVSRGNQPQHF	TGTGCCTGGAGTGTAAGCCGGGGCAATCAGCCCCAGCATTTT	.	TRBV30	TRBJ1-5	14
CASSEGAGANVLTF	TGTGCCAGTAGTGAGGGGGCTGGGGCCAACGTCCTGACTTTC	.	TRBV19	TRBJ2-6	14
CASSLDPDDTEAFF	TGCGCCAGCAGCTTGGATCCGGACGACACTGAAGCTTTCTTT	.	TRBV5-1	TRBJ1-1	14
CASSQDLLNTEAFF	TGTGCCAGCAGCCAAGATTTACTAAACACTGAAGCTTTCTTT	.	TRBV3-1/TRBV3-2	TRBJ1-1	14
CASSVENTDTQYF	TGTGCCAGTAGTGTCGAGAACACAGATACGCAGTATTTT	.	TRBV19	TRBJ2-3	13
CASSFGTAQRYTF	TGTGCCAGCAGTTTCGGGACGGCCCAGCGCTACACCTTC	.	TRBV12-3/TRBV12-4	TRBJ1-2	13
CSVRPSELNTEAFF	TGCAGCGTTCGACCCTCCGAGCTGAACACTGAAGCTTTCTTT	.	TRBV29-1	TRBJ1-1	14
CASSLSWQPQETQYF	TGTGCCAGCAGCTTATCGTGGCAGCCCCAAGAGACCCAGTACTTC	.	TRBV7-2	TRBJ2-5	15
CATSRDRAEQYF	TGTGCCACCAGCAGAGATCGGGCCGAGCAGTACTTC	.	TRBV15	TRBJ2-7	12
CASSIARIEGYTF	TGTGCCAGTAGTATAGCCAGGATCGAGGGCTACACCTTC	.	TRBV19	TRBJ1-2	13
CASSWGLAGRETQYF	TGTGCCAGCAGCTGGGGACTAGCGGGAAGAGAGACCCAGTACTTC	TRBD2	TRBV13	TRBJ2-5	15
CASSLGGRDSGNTIYF	TGTGCCAGCAGCTTGGGGGGACGTGACTCTGGAAACACCATATATTTT	.	TRBV5-6	TRBJ1-3	16
CASSLRPGYEQYF	TGCGCCAGCAGCTTGAGGCCAGGCTACGAGCAGTACTTC	.	TRBV5-1	TRBJ2-7	13
CATSRRSRMQGITGGLFF	TGTGCCACCAGCAGACGTAGTAGGATGCAGGGGATCACCGGGGGGCTGTTTTTT	.	TRBV15	TRBJ2-2	18